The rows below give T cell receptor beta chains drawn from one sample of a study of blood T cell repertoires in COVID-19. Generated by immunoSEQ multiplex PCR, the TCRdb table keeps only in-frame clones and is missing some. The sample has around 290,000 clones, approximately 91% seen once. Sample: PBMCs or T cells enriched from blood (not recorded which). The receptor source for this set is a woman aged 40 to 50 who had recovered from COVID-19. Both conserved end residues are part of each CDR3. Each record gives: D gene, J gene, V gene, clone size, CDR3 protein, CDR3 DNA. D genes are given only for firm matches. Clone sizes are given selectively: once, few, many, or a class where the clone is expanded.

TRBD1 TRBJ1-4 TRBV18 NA CASSPDRGNEKLFF TGTGCCAGCTCTCCGGACAGGGGGAATGAAAAACTGTTTTTT
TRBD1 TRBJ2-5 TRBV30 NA CAWSVGTGETQYF TGTGCCTGGAGTGTAGGGACAGGAGAGACCCAGTACTTC
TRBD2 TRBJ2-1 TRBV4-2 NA CASSQTLAGEQFF TGTGCCAGCAGCCAAACTCTAGCGGGAGAGCAGTTCTTC
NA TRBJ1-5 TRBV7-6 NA CASSLDSGFGQPQHF TGTGCCAGCAGCTTAGATTCAGGTTTCGGACAGCCCCAGCATTTT
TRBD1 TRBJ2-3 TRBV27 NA CASSLVTGGNRRVTDTQYF TGTGCCAGCAGTTTAGTGACAGGGGGCAATCGGCGGGTCACAGATACGCAGTATTTT
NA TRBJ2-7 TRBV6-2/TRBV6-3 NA CASSYSRAAGNEQYF TGTGCCAGCAGTTACTCGCGGGCTGCAGGCAACGAGCAGTACTTC
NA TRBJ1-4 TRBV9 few CASSPQVGGGGEKLFF TGTGCCAGCAGCCCCCAAGTGGGGGGGGGAGGAGAAAAACTGTTTTTT
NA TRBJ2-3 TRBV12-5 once CASGSGHPPDTQYF TGTGCTAGTGGTTCAGGACATCCCCCAGATACGCAGTATTTT
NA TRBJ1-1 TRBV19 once CASSARRGRGTEAFF TGTGCCAGTAGTGCCCGGCGAGGGAGAGGCACTGAAGCTTTCTTT
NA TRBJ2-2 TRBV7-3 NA CASRLIANTGELFF TGTGCCAGCCGACTCATCGCGAACACCGGGGAGCTGTTTTTT
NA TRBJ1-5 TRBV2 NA CASSEARGSNQPQHF TGTGCCAGCAGTGAAGCGCGGGGGAGCAATCAGCCCCAGCATTTT
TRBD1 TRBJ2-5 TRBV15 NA CATSSQTGGETQYF TGTGCCACCAGCAGCCAGACAGGGGGAGAGACCCAGTACTTC
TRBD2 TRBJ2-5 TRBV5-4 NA CASSPAPGEGWDKETQYF TGTGCCAGCAGCCCAGCCCCGGGGGAGGGGTGGGATAAAGAGACCCAGTACTTC
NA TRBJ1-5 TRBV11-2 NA CASSLDSTGNQPQHF TGTGCCAGCAGCTTAGATTCCACAGGCAATCAGCCCCAGCATTTT
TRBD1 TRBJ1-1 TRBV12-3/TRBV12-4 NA CASSWDRGREAFF TGTGCCAGCAGTTGGGACAGGGGGCGTGAAGCTTTCTTT
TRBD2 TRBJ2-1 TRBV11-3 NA CASSLGSGSDNEQFF TGTGCCAGCAGCTTAGGTAGCGGGAGCGACAATGAGCAGTTCTTC
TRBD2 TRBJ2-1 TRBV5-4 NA CASSLTGGANNEQFF TGTGCCAGCAGCTTAACGGGGGGGGCTAACAATGAGCAGTTCTTC
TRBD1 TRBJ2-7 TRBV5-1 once CASSWGTGGGEQYF TGCGCCAGCAGCTGGGGGACAGGGGGCGGCGAGCAGTACTTC
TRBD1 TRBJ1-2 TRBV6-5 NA CASRTGQGANYGYTF TGTGCCAGCAGAACCGGACAGGGGGCTAACTATGGCTACACCTTC
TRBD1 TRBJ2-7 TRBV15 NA CATSARDSTYEQYF TGTGCCACCAGCGCCAGGGACAGCACCTACGAGCAGTACTTC
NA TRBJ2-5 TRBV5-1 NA CASSFWTEETQYF TGCGCCAGCAGCTTTTGGACAGAAGAGACCCAGTACTTC
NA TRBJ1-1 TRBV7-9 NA CASSFVDRNTEAFF TGTGCCAGCAGCTTTGTCGACAGGAACACTGAAGCTTTCTTT
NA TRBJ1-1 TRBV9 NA CASARDTNTEAFF TGTGCCAGTGCTCGGGACACCAACACTGAAGCTTTCTTT
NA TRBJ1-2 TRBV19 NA CASSIYPQNYGYTF TGTGCCAGTAGTATTTACCCACAGAACTATGGCTACACCTTC
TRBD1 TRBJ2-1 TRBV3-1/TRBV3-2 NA CASSLTGGTGGFDEQFF TGTGCCAGCAGCCTCACGGGTGGGACAGGGGGCTTCGATGAGCAGTTCTTC
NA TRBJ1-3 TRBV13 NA CASSLVRGNTIYF TGTGCCAGCAGCTTAGTGCGGGGAAACACCATATATTTT
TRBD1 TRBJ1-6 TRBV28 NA CASSLGDSNSPLHF TGTGCCAGCAGTTTAGGGGACAGTAATTCACCCCTCCACTTT
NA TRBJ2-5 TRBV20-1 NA CSASQWDKETQYF TGCAGTGCTAGTCAGTGGGACAAAGAGACCCAGTACTTC
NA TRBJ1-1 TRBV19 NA CASSPGEGEAFF TGTGCCAGTAGTCCAGGTGAAGGTGAAGCTTTCTTT
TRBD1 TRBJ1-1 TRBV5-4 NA CASSPAGGQGRLNTEAFF TGTGCCAGCAGCCCTGCTGGGGGACAGGGGCGCTTGAACACTGAAGCTTTCTTT
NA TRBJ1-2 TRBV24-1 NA CATSREGGAGLNYGYTF TGTGCCACCAGTAGGGAAGGTGGGGCGGGATTAAACTATGGCTACACCTTC
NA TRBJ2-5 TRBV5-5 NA CASSWGRQETQYF TGTGCCAGCAGCTGGGGCAGGCAAGAGACCCAGTACTTC
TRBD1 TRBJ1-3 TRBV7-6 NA CASSSGQPSGNTIYF TGTGCCAGCAGCTCGGGACAGCCCTCTGGAAACACCATATATTTT
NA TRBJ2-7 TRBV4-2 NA CASSQGQRAGTYEQYF TGTGCCAGCAGCCAAGGGCAGCGGGCGGGGACCTACGAGCAGTACTTC
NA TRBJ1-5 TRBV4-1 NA CASSQAPQAQGGSNQPQHF TGCGCCAGCAGCCAAGCCCCGCAGGCGCAGGGAGGGAGCAATCAGCCCCAGCATTTT
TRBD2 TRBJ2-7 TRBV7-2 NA CASSPTSGRYYEQYF TGTGCCAGCAGCCCTACTAGCGGGAGGTACTACGAGCAGTACTTC
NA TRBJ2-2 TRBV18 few CASSPRREGAGELFF TGTGCCAGCTCACCCCGGCGAGAGGGCGCCGGGGAGCTGTTTTTT
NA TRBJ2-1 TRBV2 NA CASHRGDYNEQFF TGTGCCAGCCATCGCGGAGACTACAATGAGCAGTTCTTC
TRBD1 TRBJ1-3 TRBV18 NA CASSPKGQTASSGNTIYF TGTGCCAGCTCACCTAAGGGACAGACGGCTAGCTCTGGAAACACCATATATTTT
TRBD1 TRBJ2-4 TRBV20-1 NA CSASTGVRAKNIQYF TGCAGTGCTAGTACAGGGGTTCGGGCCAAAAACATTCAGTACTTC
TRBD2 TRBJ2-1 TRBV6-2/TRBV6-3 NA CASSPNAGGYNEQFF TGTGCCAGCAGCCCCAACGCGGGAGGGTACAATGAGCAGTTCTTC
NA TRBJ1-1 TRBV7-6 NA CASSSGGGAGGMNTEAFF TGTGCCAGCAGCTCGGGGGGAGGCGCCGGGGGCATGAACACTGAAGCTTTCTTT
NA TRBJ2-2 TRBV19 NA CASSISGVNTGELFF TGTGCCAGTAGTATTAGCGGAGTGAACACCGGGGAGCTGTTTTTT
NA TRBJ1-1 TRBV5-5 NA CASSVRWTEAFF TGTGCCAGCAGCGTGCGATGGACAGAAGCTTTCTTT
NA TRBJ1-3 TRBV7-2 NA CASSPGGDTIYF TGTGCCAGCAGCCCCGGAGGTGACACCATATATTTT
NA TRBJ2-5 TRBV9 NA CASSPAMSPRETQYF TGTGCCAGCAGCCCCGCTATGAGCCCGAGGGAGACCCAGTACTTC
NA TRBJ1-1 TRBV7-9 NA CASSLEAATEAFF TGTGCCAGCAGCTTAGAAGCGGCGACTGAAGCTTTCTTT
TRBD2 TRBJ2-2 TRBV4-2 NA CASSQSLAANTGELFF TGTGCCAGCAGCCAATCACTAGCGGCGAACACCGGGGAGCTGTTTTTT
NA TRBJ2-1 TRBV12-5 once CASGWGLAEQFF TGTGCTAGTGGTTGGGGATTAGCGGAGCAGTTCTTC
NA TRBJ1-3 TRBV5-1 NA CARLTEKSSGNTIYF TGCGCCAGACTGACAGAAAAGAGCTCTGGAAACACCATATATTTT
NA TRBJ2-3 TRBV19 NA CASSKRADTDTQYF TGTGCCAGTAGTAAGCGGGCTGACACAGATACGCAGTATTTT
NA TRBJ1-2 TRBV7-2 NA CASSPRQTNYGYTF TGTGCCAGCAGCCCCCGACAGACGAACTATGGCTACACCTTC
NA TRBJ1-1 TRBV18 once CASSPQGMNTEAFF TGTGCCAGCTCACCGCAGGGGATGAACACTGAAGCTTTCTTT
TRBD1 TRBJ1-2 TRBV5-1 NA CASSRTGDGGNYGYTF TGCGCCAGCAGTCGGACAGGGGACGGCGGAAACTATGGCTACACCTTC
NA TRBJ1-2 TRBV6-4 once CASPRGVQEGYTF TGTGCCAGCCCCCGGGGGGTACAGGAGGGCTACACCTTC
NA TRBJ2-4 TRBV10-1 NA CASRRKGHRYLAKNIQYF TGCGCCAGCAGACGGAAGGGGCATCGTTATTTAGCCAAAAACATTCAGTACTTC
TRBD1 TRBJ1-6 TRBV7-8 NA CASSAGGQTYNSPLHF TGTGCCAGCAGCGCTGGGGGACAGACCTATAATTCACCCCTCCACTTT
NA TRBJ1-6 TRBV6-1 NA CASSEIRGIYNSPLHF TGTGCCAGCAGTGAGATCCGAGGAATTTATAATTCACCCCTCCACTTT
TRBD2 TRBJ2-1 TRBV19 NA CASSRWSGGDNEQFF TGTGCCAGTAGTAGATGGTCGGGGGGGGACAATGAGCAGTTCTTC
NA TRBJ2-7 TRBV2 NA CASSEYFEQYF TGTGCCAGCAGTGAATATTTCGAGCAGTACTTC